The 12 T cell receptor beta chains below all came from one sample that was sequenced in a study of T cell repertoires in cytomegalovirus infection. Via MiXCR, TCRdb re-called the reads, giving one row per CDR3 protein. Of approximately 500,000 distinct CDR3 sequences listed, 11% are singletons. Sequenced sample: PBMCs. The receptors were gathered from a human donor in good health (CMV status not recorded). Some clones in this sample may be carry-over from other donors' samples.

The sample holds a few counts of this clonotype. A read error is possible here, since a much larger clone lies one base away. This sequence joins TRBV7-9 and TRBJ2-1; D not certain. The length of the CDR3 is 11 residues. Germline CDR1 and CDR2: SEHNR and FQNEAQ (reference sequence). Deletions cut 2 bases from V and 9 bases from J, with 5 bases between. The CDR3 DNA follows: TGTGCCAGCAGCTTACCTCGTGAGCAGTTCTTC. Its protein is CASSLPREQFF.

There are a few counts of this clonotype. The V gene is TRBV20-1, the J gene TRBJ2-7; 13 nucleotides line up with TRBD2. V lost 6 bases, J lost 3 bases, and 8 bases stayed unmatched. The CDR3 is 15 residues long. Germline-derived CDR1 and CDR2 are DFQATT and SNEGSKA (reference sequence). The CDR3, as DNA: TGCAGTGCCGACCTCGGACTAGCGGGAGTCTACGAGCAGTACTTC. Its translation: CSADLGLAGVYEQYF.

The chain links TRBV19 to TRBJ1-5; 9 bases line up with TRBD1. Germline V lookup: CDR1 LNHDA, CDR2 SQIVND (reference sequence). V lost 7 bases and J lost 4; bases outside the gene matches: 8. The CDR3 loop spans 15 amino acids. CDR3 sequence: CASISGTGWNQPQHF. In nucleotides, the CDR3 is TGTGCCAGTATCTCCGGGACAGGGTGGAATCAGCCCCAGCATTTT.

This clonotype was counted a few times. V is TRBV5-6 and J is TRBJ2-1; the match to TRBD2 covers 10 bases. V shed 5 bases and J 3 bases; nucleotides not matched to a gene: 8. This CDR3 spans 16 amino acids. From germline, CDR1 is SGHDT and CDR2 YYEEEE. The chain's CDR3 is CASSSGLATVYNEQFF. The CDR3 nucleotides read TGTGCCAGCAGTTCGGGACTAGCGACAGTCTACAATGAGCAGTTCTTC. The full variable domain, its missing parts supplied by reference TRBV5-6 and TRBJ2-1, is DAGVTQSPTHLIKTRGQQVTLRCSPKSGHDTVSWYQQALGQGPQFIFQYYEEEERQRGNFPDRFSGHQFPNYSSELNVNALLLGDSALYLCASSSGLATVYNEQFFGPGTRLTVL.

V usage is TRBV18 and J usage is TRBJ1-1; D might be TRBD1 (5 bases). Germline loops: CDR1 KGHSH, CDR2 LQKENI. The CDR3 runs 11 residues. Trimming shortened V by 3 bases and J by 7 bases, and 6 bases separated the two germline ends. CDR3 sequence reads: CASSPGDEAFF. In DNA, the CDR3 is TGTGCCAGCTCACCGGGGGATGAAGCTTTCTTT.

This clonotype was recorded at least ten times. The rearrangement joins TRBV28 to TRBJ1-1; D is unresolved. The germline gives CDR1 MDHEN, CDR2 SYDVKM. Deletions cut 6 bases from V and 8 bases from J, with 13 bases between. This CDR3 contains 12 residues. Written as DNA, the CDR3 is TGTGCCAGCAGCAACACCCTTTCCGAAGCTTTCTTT. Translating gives CASSNTLSEAFF.

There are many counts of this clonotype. The CDR3 here is CASIMGQAKDSYEQYF. For the CDR3, the DNA is TGTGCCAGCATTATGGGGCAGGCCAAGGACTCCTACGAGCAGTACTTC. This rearrangement joins TRBV7-3 to TRBJ2-7, with D tentatively TRBD1 (5 bases). Germline V gives CDR1 SGHTA, CDR2 FQGTGA. This CDR3 is 16 amino acids long. V gave up 7 bases and J gave up 0 bases, with 19 bases separating them.

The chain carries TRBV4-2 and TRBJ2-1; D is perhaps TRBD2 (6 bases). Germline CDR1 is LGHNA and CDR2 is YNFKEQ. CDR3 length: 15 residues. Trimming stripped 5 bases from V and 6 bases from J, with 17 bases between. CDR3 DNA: TGTGCCAGCAGCGAAAGGGTAGCGGCGACCAATGAGCAGTTCTTC. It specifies CASSERVAATNEQFF.

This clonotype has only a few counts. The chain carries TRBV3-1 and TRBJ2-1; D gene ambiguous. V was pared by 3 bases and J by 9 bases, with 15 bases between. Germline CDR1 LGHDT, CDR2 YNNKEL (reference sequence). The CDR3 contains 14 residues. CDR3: CASSQSVLVGEQFF. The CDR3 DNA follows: TGTGCCAGCAGCCAGAGCGTTTTAGTGGGTGAGCAGTTCTTC.

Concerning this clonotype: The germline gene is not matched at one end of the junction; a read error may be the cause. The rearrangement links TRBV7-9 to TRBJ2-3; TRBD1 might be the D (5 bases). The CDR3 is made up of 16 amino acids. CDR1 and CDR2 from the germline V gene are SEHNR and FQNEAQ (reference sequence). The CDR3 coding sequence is TGTGCCAGCAGCTCTGGGGCTTCCTCGTTCACAGATGCGCAGTATTTT. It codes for CASSSGASSFTDAQYF. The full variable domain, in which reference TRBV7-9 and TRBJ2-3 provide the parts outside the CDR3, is DTGVSQNPRHKITKRGQNVTFRCDPISEHNRLYWYRQTLGQGPEFLTYFQNEAQLEKSRLLSDRFSAERPKGSFSTLEIQRTEQGDSAMYLCASSSGASSFTDAQYFGPGTRLTVL.

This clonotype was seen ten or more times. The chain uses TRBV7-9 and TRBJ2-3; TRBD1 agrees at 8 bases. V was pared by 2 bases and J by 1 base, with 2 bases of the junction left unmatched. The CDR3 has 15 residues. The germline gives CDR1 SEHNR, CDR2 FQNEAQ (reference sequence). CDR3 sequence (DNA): TGTGCCAGCAGCTTAACCAGGGGGCGCACAGATACGCAGTATTTT. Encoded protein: CASSLTRGRTDTQYF.

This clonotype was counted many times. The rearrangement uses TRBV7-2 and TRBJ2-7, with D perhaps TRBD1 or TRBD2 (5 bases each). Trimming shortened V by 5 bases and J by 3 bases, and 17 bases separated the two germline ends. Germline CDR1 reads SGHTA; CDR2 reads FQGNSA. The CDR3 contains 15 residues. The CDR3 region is CASSPGAGLFYEQYF. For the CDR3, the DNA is TGTGCCAGCAGCCCCGGGGCAGGGCTTTTCTACGAGCAGTACTTC.